The clone carrying this T cell receptor (beta chain) was recorded a few times. Trimming left V 3 bases short and J 5 bases short, with 13 bases between. This CDR3 is 14 amino acids long. Germline V lookup: CDR1 MGHRA, CDR2 YSYEKL. This entry comes from a study of T cell changes during pregnancy in multiple sclerosis. Sequencing was performed with immunoSEQ multiplex PCR; in TCRdb, only in-frame clones are kept and a portion is missing. The data contain tens of thousands of clones, 75% to 95% of them singletons. Sequences were derived from CD4+ T cells from peripheral blood mononuclear cells, sampled in the third trimester of pregnancy. The chain uses TRBV4-1 and TRBJ1-1, with D perhaps matching TRBD1 (5 bases). The clonotype was recovered from a female donor in good health, enrolled as a control in a pregnancy study. The CDR3 reads CASSHPGKLTEAFF. In DNA form, the CDR3 reads TGCGCCAGCAGCCATCCAGGGAAACTAACTGAAGCTTTCTTT.